This T cell receptor beta chain was recorded in a study of beta chain features in type 1 diabetes. Study-wide results and limits: TCRB CDR3s from Type 1 diabetes patients were moderately but significantly shorter in all four CD4+ subsets.

Of the isolated RNA, all was reverse transcribed, and so the sequenced material was expressed TCRB transcripts. Some clones are missing from TCRdb's copy, which holds only in-frame ones; the method was immunoSEQ multiplex PCR. The data show a few hundred thousand clones, with about 15% seen just once and 0.019% held by the top ten. CDR3 length equals 18 residues. The trim removed 0 bases at V and 1 base at J, leaving 8 bases unmatched. The germline gives CDR1 ENHRY, CDR2 SYGVKD. Note on this clone: Its target is unknown.

This clonotype originated in a man aged 25 to 45 with type 1 diabetes. The sample was naive CD4+ T cells from blood. The chain joins TRBV10-3 to TRBJ2-5, with 10 bases lining up with TRBD2. The CDR3 protein is CAISESVWTSGVQETQYF. CDR3 sequence (DNA): TGTGCCATCAGTGAGTCCGTGTGGACTAGCGGAGTCCAAGAGACCCAGTACTTC.